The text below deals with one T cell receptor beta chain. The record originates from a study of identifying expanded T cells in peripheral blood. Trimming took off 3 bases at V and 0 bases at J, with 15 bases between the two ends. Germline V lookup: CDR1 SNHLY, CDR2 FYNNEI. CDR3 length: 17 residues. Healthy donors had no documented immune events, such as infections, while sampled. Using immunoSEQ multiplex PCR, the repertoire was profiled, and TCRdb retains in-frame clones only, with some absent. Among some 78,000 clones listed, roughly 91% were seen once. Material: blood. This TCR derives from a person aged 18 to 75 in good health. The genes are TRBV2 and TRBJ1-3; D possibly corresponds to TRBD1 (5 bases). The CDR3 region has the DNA TGTGCCAGCAGTGATGAGGGACTCAGAAGCTCTGGAAACACCATATATTTT. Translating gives CASSDEGLRSSGNTIYF.